This T cell receptor beta chain was sequenced during a study of identical twins. As regards this clonotype: Its antigen remains unknown.

With no exceptions, donors were healthy Caucasians. CDR3 size: 12 residues. Broader study findings: Carriage of fewer insertions was seen in abundant cord blood beta clonotypes, whereas memory repertoires showed none.

TCRdb re-called the 5' RACE reads with MiXCR, one entry per CDR3 protein. The repertoire holds some 500,000 distinct CDR3 sequences, less than 25% seen once, with 0.75% to 0.95% in the top ten. Another study also made use of these data, one on T cells expressing NK-cell markers. That study reports: The use of an anti-gamma-delta TCR antibody, which was added in several experiments, restricted sorting to T cells expressing alpha-beta TCR.

This sequence originates from a woman aged 18-29 years in good health. J is TRBJ2-3 and V is TRBV21-1. TRBV21-1 is described as a pseudogene. The sequencing input was CD4+ T cells sorted from blood. The CDR3 nucleotides are TGTGCCAGCAGCAAAGCGGAAGATACGCAGTATTTT. The encoded protein is CASSKAEDTQYF.